The 30 T cell receptor beta chains in this list originate from one sample, sequenced in a study of post-analysis software for immune sequencing data. Unique-molecular-identifier-tagged TCR beta cDNA libraries were used. TCRdb used MiXCR to reprocess the PCR reads, holding one entry per CDR3 protein. In the table there are fewer than 600,000 distinct CDR3 sequences, approximately 46% of which are singletons. Study-wide points: About five TRBV segments, including TRBV5-6, TRBV5-1 and TRBV20-1, were more frequent in patients than controls.

These receptors are not linked to any known antigen. The sample consisted of blood. These receptors originate from a girl between 10 and 17 years old with multiple sclerosis.

V gene TRBV2 combines with J gene TRBJ2-1, with D perhaps matching TRBD2 (6 bases). Trimming took 7 bases from V and 4 from J, leaving 17 bases between them. CDR1 SNHLY and CDR2 FYNNEI come from the germline V gene. There are 15 residues in the CDR3. The CDR3 region is CASTDRAGLYNEQFF. In DNA, the CDR3 is TGTGCCAGCACGGATCGGGCGGGACTTTACAATGAGCAGTTCTTC.

V is TRBV9 and J is TRBJ2-5; D not certain. V gave up 0 bases and J gave up 4 bases, with 4 bases separating them. The germline V gene has CDR1 SGDLS and CDR2 YYNGEE. The CDR3 is 12 amino acids. CDR3 bases: TGTGCCAGCAGCGTAGTTTCAGAGACCCAGTACTTC. Amino acid sequence: CASSVVSETQYF.

The chain uses TRBV12-3 or TRBV12-4 and TRBJ1-2, with D unresolved. V was clipped by 5 bases and J by 8 bases, with 9 bases between them. The CDR3 sequence is 11 residues long. CDR3 sequence: CASSTKGGYTF. In DNA, the CDR3 is TGTGCCAGCAGTACAAAAGGAGGCTACACCTTC.

This clonotype appeared a few times. The rearrangement joins TRBV6-6 to TRBJ2-7; 10 bases are shared with TRBD1. CDR1 and CDR2 (germline): MNHNY, SVGAGI (reference sequence). Trimming at V came to 5 bases and at J to 4 bases, leaving 5 bases not matched to a gene. This CDR3 has 14 amino acids. The CDR3, as DNA: TGTGCCAGCAGTAAGACAGGGGGCCAATACGAGCAGTACTTC. Translation gives CASSKTGGQYEQYF.

This clonotype was detected a few times. CDR3 sequence: CASRTSSQNGYTF. For the CDR3, the DNA is TGTGCCAGCAGAACCTCTTCACAGAATGGCTACACCTTC. The genes are TRBV6-5 and TRBJ1-2, with D unclear. Trimming cost V 6 bases and J 6 bases, with 14 bases left between them. Per the germline V gene, CDR1 is MNHEY and CDR2 is SVGAGI. This CDR3 is 13 amino acids long.

This clonotype has just a few counts. The V call is TRBV29-1, the J call TRBJ2-7; tentative D call: TRBD1 (5 bases). The J call is uncertain, as TRBJ2-5 better fits the DNA end. This CDR3 is 12 amino acids long. Germline CDR1 is SQVTM and CDR2 is ANQGSEA. CDR3 sequence reads: CSTATDKETQYF. For the CDR3, the DNA is TGCAGCACTGCGACAGACAAAGAGACCCAGTACTTC.

This clonotype was detected a few times. This chain connects TRBV27 to TRBJ2-5; a weak D match, TRBD1 (6 bases). Germline CDR1 is MNHEY and CDR2 is SMNVEV (reference sequence). This CDR3 contains 10 residues. V was pared by 8 bases and J by 11 bases, with 12 bases between. DNA of the CDR3: TGTGCCAGCGCAGGGGCCGTGCAGTACTTC. This translates into CASAGAVQYF.

The sample holds a few counts of this clonotype. This chain connects TRBV29-1 to TRBJ2-3; D gene unclear. The CDR3 is 13 residues long. CDR1 and CDR2 (germline): SQVTM, ANQGSEA. V was clipped by 4 bases and J by 5 bases, with 13 bases between them. The CDR3 DNA sequence: TGCAGCGTTGCGGGCGTCCGCGGAGATACGCAGTATTTT. It specifies CSVAGVRGDTQYF.

This sequence joins TRBV7-2 and TRBJ2-1; the match to TRBD1 covers 9 bases. The CDR3 contains 15 residues. Germline CDR1 reads SGHTA; CDR2 reads FQGNSA. Trimming at V came to 0 bases and at J to 15 bases, leaving 12 bases not matched to a gene. CDR3 amino acids: CASSLASRDRERRFF. In DNA form, the CDR3 reads TGTGCCAGCAGCTTAGCGAGTAGGGACAGGGAACGAAGGTTCTTC.

This clonotype occurred a few times. This rearrangement joins TRBV28 to TRBJ2-1, with 7 bases matching TRBD2. Germline CDR1 reads MDHEN; CDR2 reads SYDVKM. The CDR3 totals 16 residues. V lost 4 bases to trimming and J lost 0 bases; unmatched junction nucleotides: 6. Here the CDR3 reads CASSSPSGISYNEQFF. Written as DNA, the CDR3 is TGTGCCAGCAGTTCACCAAGCGGGATCTCCTACAATGAGCAGTTCTTC.

The rearrangement joins TRBV12-3 or TRBV12-4 to TRBJ1-2; unclear D gene. The CDR3 totals 15 residues. Trimming cost V 1 base and J 0 bases, with 9 bases left between them. CDR3 nucleotide sequence: TGTGCCAGCAGTTTAGGGGTGTCGGCTAACTATGGCTACACCTTC. Residues: CASSLGVSANYGYTF.

A few counts support this clonotype. This sequence joins TRBV20-1 and TRBJ2-1, with 11 bases identical to TRBD2. Germline CDR1 is DFQATT and CDR2 is SNEGSKA (reference sequence). The CDR3 runs 16 residues. The ends lost 7 bases at V and 11 bases at J; junction bases unmatched: 19. CDR3 residues: CSVPVVAGGVWSKQFF. CDR3 sequence (DNA): TGCAGTGTCCCGGTGGTAGCGGGAGGGGTTTGGAGTAAGCAGTTCTTC.

This clonotype was recorded a few times. This chain connects TRBV20-1 to TRBJ2-5; 9 nucleotides agree with TRBD1. The end of the DNA is better explained by TRBJ2-7, so the J call may be wrong. Germline CDR1 and CDR2: DFQATT and SNEGSKA (reference sequence). The length of the CDR3 is 15 residues. In DNA form, the CDR3 reads TGCAGTGCTAGGCGCGGCCGGGACAGGGTCGTCGAGCAGTACTTC. Its translation is CSARRGRDRVVEQYF.

This chain joins TRBV2 and TRBJ2-1, with 10 bases lining up with TRBD2. Per the germline V gene, CDR1 is SNHLY and CDR2 is FYNNEI. The CDR3 consists of 15 residues. J lost 8 bases, V lost 0 bases, and 4 bases had no gene match. CDR3 DNA sequence: TGTGCCAGCAGTGAAGCGGGGCTAGCGGGAGATGAGCAGTTCTTC. Its protein is CASSEAGLAGDEQFF.

The V gene is TRBV6-5, the J gene TRBJ1-4; 8 bases fit TRBD1. Unmatched junction bases numbered 9, after V lost 6 bases and J lost 3 bases. Germline loops: CDR1 MNHEY, CDR2 SVGAGI. CDR3 length equals 16 residues. This chain's CDR3 is CASSRRTGRSNEKLFF. CDR3 bases: TGTGCCAGCAGCCGCCGGACAGGGCGATCTAATGAAAAACTGTTTTTT.

Comment on this clonotype: Compared with germline, one end of the junction differs, possibly owing to a read error. The chain links TRBV5-1 to TRBJ2-1, with 9 bases aligning to TRBD2. CDR3 size: 16 residues. Germline-derived CDR1 and CDR2 are SGHRS and YFSETQ. The CDR3 loop reads CAGSLYSGSSYNEQFF. The CDR3 DNA follows: TGCGCCGGCAGCCTCTATAGCGGGAGCTCCTACAATGAGCAGTTCTTC.

J is TRBJ1-1 and V is TRBV20-1; possible D gene TRBD1, 6 bases. Germline V lookup: CDR1 DFQATT, CDR2 SNEGSKA (reference sequence). V was shortened by 2 bases and J by 4 bases, with 14 bases between the two germline ends. The CDR3 consists of 14 residues. This chain's CDR3 is CSARSAGEFTEAFF. In DNA form, the CDR3 reads TGCAGTGCTAGATCGGCAGGGGAGTTCACTGAAGCTTTCTTT.

V and J are TRBV20-1 and TRBJ2-4; D gene ambiguous. The CDR3 length is 13 residues. Germline loops: CDR1 DFQATT, CDR2 SNEGSKA (reference sequence). V lost 3 bases, J lost 0 bases, and 6 bases lay in between. The CDR3 is CSASWEAKNIQYF. DNA of the CDR3: TGCAGTGCTAGTTGGGAAGCCAAAAACATTCAGTACTTC.

This clonotype was recorded only once. This chain joins TRBV20-1 and TRBJ2-7; 10 bases are a match to TRBD2. The V segment lost 1 base and the J segment 2 bases; nucleotides outside the gene matches: 5. CDR1 is DFQATT, CDR2 SNEGSKA, per germline (reference sequence). The CDR3 totals 15 residues. The CDR3 region is CSARGGLAEAYEQYF. The CDR3 region has the DNA TGCAGTGCTAGAGGCGGACTAGCGGAGGCCTACGAGCAGTACTTC.

This clonotype was observed a few times. One end of the junction does not line up with germline, which may come from a read error. The chain employs TRBV5-1 and TRBJ1-1, with a weak D call TRBD1 (6 bases). The CDR3 has 14 amino acids. The germline CDR1 and CDR2 sequences are SGHRS and YFSETQ. CDR3: CTSTGGQPNTEAFF. CDR3 coding DNA: TGCACCAGCACCGGAGGACAGCCGAACACTGAAGCTTTCTTT. Complete variable domain (other parts from reference TRBV5-1 and TRBJ1-1): KAGVTQTPRYLIKTRGQQVTLSCSPISGHRSVSWYQQTPGQGLQFLFEYFSETQRNKGNFPGRFSGRQFSNSRSEMNVSTLELGDSALYLCTSTGGQPNTEAFFGQGTRLTVV.

This clonotype was picked up a small number of times. The CDR3 DNA reads as TGTGCCAGCAGCCGGAGGATGCGGGGTTATAATGGCTACACCTTC. Protein sequence: CASSRRMRGYNGYTF. This sequence joins TRBV7-2 and TRBJ1-2; D remains unclear. V shed 5 bases and J shed 6 bases, with 19 bases lying between them. Germline-derived CDR1 and CDR2 are SGHTA and FQGNSA. This CDR3 comprises 15 residues.

This clonotype was seen a few times. V usage is TRBV27 and J usage is TRBJ2-3, with 11 bases fitting TRBD2. J gave up 8 bases and V 0 bases, and 10 bases lay outside the gene matches. The CDR3 covers 17 residues. Germline loops: CDR1 MNHEY, CDR2 SMNVEV (reference sequence). CDR3 bases: TGTGCCAGCAGTTTATCTTTAGCGGGAGGGCTTTCTGGTACGCAGTATTTT. Protein: CASSLSLAGGLSGTQYF.

The table lists this clonotype with a few counts. This sequence joins TRBV20-1 and TRBJ1-3, with TRBD1 identical over 9 bases. Germline V lookup: CDR1 DFQATT, CDR2 SNEGSKA (reference sequence). The CDR3 extends over 14 amino acids. V gave up 6 bases and J gave up 7 bases; unmatched junction bases: 10. The CDR3 DNA reads as TGCAGTGCATACTGGACAGGGGAACAGAACACCATATATTTT. It is translated as CSAYWTGEQNTIYF.

The V and J genes are TRBV19 and TRBJ2-7, with 10 bases fitting TRBD1. Germline V gene data show CDR1 as LNHDA and CDR2 as SQIVND (reference sequence). CDR3 length equals 14 residues. The trim removed 6 bases at V and 5 bases at J, leaving 7 bases unmatched. CDR3 DNA sequence: TGTGCCAGTAGCGTGACAGGGGGCGCCGACGAGCAGTACTTC. Protein: CASSVTGGADEQYF.

The chain has TRBV12-3 or TRBV12-4 and TRBJ2-7; D is tentatively TRBD1 or TRBD2 (5 bases each). CDR3 size: 15 residues. V was cut by 5 bases and J by 3 bases, with 17 bases left in between. CDR3 loop: CASSPGPPSIYEQYF. CDR3 sequence (DNA): TGTGCCAGCAGTCCGGGACCTCCTTCCATCTACGAGCAGTACTTC.

The chain uses TRBV20-1 and TRBJ2-7, with 9 bases aligning to TRBD1. With 0 bases clipped from V and 7 bases from J, the junction kept 7 bases outside the gene matches. The CDR3 spans 14 residues. CDR1 DFQATT and CDR2 SNEGSKA come from the germline V gene (reference sequence). The CDR3 DNA follows: TGCAGTGCTAGAGAGGCGGGACAGGGTCAAGAGCAGTACTTC. Its translation is CSAREAGQGQEQYF.

The chain combines TRBV12-3 or TRBV12-4 with TRBJ2-7; a possible D gene is TRBD1 (6 bases). CDR3 length: 15 amino acids. Trimming left V 6 bases short and J 1 base short, with 16 bases between. The CDR3 protein is CASSQGRGHSYEQYF. CDR3 nucleotides: TGTGCCAGCAGCCAAGGCAGGGGCCATTCCTACGAGCAGTACTTC.

The rearrangement joins TRBV20-1 to TRBJ2-3, with 11 bases matching TRBD2. Germline lookup yields CDR1 DFQATT and CDR2 SNEGSKA (reference sequence). CDR3 size: 16 residues. After removal of 5 bases from V and 0 bases from J, the junction contained 7 bases not matched to a gene. The DNA for the CDR3 is TGCAGTGCTGGAGGCCGACTAGCGGGGAGCACAGATACGCAGTATTTT. This translates into CSAGGRLAGSTDTQYF.

This chain uses TRBV29-1 with TRBJ2-7; D may be TRBD2 (7 bases). The CDR3 totals 17 residues. Per the germline V gene, CDR1 is SQVTM and CDR2 is ANQGSEA. Trimming removed 4 bases from V and 3 bases from J, with 25 bases in between. The CDR3 nucleotides are TGCAGCGTTGTAGGTAATGTAGGTTTGGGGGGGCTCTACGAGCAGTACTTC. Translating it yields CSVVGNVGLGGLYEQYF.

The genes are TRBV20-1 and TRBJ2-3; TRBD2 might be the D (6 bases). The germline V gene encodes CDR1 DFQATT and CDR2 SNEGSKA (reference sequence). This CDR3 region has 11 residues. CDR3 region: CCWGEPDTQYF. CDR3 DNA sequence: TGCTGTTGGGGGGAACCAGATACGCAGTATTTT.